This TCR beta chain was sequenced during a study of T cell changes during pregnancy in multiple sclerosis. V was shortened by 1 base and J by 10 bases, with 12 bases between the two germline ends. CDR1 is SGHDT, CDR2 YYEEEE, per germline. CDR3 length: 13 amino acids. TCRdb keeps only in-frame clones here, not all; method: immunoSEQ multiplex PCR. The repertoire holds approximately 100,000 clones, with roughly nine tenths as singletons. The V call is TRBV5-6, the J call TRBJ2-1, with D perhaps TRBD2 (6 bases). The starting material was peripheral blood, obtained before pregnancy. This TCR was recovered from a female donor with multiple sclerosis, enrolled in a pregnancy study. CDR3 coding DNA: TGTGCCAGCAGCTTGACTAGCTCGGGGGAGCAGTTCTTC. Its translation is CASSLTSSGEQFF. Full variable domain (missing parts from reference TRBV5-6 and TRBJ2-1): DAGVTQSPTHLIKTRGQQVTLRCSPKSGHDTVSWYQQALGQGPQFIFQYYEEEERQRGNFPDRFSGHQFPNYSSELNVNALLLGDSALYLCASSLTSSGEQFFGPGTRLTVL.